This TCR beta chain emerged from a study of response to subunit inactivated influenza vaccine. The V gene end was trimmed by 6 bases and the J gene end by 1 base; junction bases not matched to a gene: 3. This CDR3 comprises 14 residues. Whole-study findings and limits: Seasonal influenza vaccination, on each occasion, was suggested by the authors to recruit few new T cells.

Via MiXCR, TCRdb re-called the RT-PCR reads, giving one row per CDR3 protein. In the table there are 450,000 to 600,000 distinct CDR3 sequences, approximately 15% of which are singletons. Turning to this clonotype: Its cognate antigen is unknown. A read error is possible here, since a much larger clone lies one base away.

The chain joins TRBV12-3 or TRBV12-4 to TRBJ2-3; TRBD1 agrees at 8 bases. The TCR comes from a man aged 45 to 70 who received an inactivated influenza vaccine. Material: CD4+ T cells sorted from PBMCs, obtained around 25 months after vaccination. For the CDR3, the DNA is TGTGCCAGCAGCCCGACAGGGGGCACAGATACGCAGTATTTT. Protein product: CASSPTGGTDTQYF.